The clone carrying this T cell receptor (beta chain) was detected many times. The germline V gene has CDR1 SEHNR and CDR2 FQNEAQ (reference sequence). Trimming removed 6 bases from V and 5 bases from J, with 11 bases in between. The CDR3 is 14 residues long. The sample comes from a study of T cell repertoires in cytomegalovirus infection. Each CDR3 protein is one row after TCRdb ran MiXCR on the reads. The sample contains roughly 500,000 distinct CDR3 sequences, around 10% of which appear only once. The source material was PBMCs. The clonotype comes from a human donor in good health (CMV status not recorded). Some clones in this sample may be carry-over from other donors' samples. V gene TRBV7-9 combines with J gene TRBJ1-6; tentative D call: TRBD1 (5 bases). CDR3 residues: CASRGEGHNSPLHF. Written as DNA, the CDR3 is TGTGCCAGCAGGGGGGAAGGGCATAATTCACCCCTCCACTTT.